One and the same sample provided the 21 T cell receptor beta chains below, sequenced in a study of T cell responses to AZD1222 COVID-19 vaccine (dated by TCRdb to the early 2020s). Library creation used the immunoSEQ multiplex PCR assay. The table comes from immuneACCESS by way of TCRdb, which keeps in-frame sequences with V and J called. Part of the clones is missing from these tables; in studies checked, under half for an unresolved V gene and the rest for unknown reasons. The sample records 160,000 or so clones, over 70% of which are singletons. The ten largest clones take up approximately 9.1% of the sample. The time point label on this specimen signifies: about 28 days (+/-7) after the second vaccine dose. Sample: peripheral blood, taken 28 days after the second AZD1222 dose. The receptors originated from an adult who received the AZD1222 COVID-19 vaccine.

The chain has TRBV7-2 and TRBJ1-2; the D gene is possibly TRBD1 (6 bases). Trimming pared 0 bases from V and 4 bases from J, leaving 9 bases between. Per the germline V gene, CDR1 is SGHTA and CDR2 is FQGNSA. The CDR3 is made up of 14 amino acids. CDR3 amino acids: CASSLAGQLYGYTF. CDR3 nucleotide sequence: TGTGCCAGCAGCTTAGCAGGACAGCTCTATGGCTACACCTTC.

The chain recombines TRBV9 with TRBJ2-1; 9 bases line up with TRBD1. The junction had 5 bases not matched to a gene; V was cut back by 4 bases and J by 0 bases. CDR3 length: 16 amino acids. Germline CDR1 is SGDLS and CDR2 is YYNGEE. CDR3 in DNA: TGTGCCAGCAGCAAAACAGGGGGCAGCTCCTACAATGAGCAGTTCTTC. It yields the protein CASSKTGGSSYNEQFF.

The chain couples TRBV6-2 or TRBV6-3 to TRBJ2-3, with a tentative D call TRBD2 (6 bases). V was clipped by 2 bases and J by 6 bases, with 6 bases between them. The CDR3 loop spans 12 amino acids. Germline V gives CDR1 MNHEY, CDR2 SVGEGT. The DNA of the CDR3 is TGTGCCAGCAGTTACGCGGGGGATACGCAGTATTTT. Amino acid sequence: CASSYAGDTQYF.

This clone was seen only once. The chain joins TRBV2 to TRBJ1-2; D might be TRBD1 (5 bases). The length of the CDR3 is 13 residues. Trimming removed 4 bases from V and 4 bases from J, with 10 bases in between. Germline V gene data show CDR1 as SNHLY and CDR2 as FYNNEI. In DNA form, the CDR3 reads TGTGCCAGCAGTGGATTGGGGGGCTATGGCTACACCTTC. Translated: CASSGLGGYGYTF.

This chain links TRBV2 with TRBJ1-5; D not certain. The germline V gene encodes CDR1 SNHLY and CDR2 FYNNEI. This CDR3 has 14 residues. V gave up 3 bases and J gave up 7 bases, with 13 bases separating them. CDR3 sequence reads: CASSDRTREQPQHF. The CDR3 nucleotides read TGTGCCAGCAGTGACCGAACGAGGGAGCAGCCCCAGCATTTT.

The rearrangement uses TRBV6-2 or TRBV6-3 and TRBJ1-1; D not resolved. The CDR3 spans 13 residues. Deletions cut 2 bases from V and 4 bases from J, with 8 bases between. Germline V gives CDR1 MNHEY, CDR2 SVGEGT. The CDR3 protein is CASSYTDSTEAFF. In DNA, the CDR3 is TGTGCCAGCAGTTACACCGATAGCACTGAAGCTTTCTTT.

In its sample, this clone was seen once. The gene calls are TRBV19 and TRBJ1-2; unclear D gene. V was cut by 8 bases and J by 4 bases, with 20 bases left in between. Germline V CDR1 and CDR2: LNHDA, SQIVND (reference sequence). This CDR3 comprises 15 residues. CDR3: CASGHRAEGPYGYTF. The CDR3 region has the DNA TGTGCCAGTGGCCATAGGGCGGAAGGGCCCTATGGCTACACCTTC.

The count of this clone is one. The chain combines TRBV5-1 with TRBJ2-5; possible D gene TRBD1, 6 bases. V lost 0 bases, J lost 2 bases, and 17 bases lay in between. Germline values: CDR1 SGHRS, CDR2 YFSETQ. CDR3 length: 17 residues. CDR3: CASSLDLGGAQQETQYF. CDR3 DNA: TGCGCCAGCAGCTTGGACTTAGGGGGTGCCCAACAAGAGACCCAGTACTTC.

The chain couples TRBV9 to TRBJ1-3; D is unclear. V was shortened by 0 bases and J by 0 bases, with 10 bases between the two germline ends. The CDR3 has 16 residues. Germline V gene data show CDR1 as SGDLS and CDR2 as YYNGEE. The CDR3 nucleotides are TGTGCCAGCAGCGTAGCCAGCACTTTCTCTGGAAACACCATATATTTT. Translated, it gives CASSVASTFSGNTIYF.

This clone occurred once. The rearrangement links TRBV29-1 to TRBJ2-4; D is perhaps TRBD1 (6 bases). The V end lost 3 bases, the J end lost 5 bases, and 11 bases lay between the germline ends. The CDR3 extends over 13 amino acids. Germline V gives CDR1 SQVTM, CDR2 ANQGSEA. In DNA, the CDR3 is TGCAGCGTTGAGCCCAGGGGTGAAAACATTCAGTACTTC. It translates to CSVEPRGENIQYF.

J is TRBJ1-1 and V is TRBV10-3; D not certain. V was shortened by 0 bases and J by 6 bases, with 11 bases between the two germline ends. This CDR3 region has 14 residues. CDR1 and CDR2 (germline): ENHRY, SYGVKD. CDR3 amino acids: CAISESIQPPEAFF. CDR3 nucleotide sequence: TGTGCCATCAGTGAGTCGATTCAGCCACCTGAAGCTTTCTTT.

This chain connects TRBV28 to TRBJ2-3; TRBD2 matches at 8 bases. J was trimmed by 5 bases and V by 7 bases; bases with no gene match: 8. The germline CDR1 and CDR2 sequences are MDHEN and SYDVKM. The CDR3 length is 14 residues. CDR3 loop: CASNRSGKLDTQYF. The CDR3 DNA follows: TGTGCCAGCAACCGTAGCGGGAAATTAGATACGCAGTATTTT.

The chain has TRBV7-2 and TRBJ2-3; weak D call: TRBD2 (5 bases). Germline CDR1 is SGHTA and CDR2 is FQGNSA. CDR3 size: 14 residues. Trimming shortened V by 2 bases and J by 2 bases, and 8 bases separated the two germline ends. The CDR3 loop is CASSLNGDTDTQYF. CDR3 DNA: TGTGCCAGCAGCTTAAACGGGGACACAGATACGCAGTATTTT.

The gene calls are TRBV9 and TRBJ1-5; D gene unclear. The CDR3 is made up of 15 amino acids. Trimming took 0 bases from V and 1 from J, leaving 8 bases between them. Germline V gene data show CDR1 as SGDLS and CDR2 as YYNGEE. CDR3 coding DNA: TGTGCCAGCAGCGTAGGTGGGGAGAGCAATCAGCCCCAGCATTTT. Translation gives CASSVGGESNQPQHF.

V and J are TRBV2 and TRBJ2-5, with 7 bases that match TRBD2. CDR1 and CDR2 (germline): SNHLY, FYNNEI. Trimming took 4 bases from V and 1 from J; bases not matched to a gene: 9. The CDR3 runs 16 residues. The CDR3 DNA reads TGTGCCAGCAGTGCGAACGGGGACTATCTCCAAGAGACCCAGTACTTC. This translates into CASSANGDYLQETQYF.

The CDR3, as DNA: TGTGCCAGCCGATCCGGGACAGGCGATCCCTACCCCTCTGGAAACACCATATATTTT. It yields the protein CASRSGTGDPYPSGNTIYF. This chain joins TRBV28 and TRBJ1-3; 8 bases agree with TRBD1. V lost 8 bases to trimming and J lost 0 bases; unmatched junction nucleotides: 18. The V gene's germline CDR1 is MDHEN and CDR2 SYDVKM. The CDR3 has 19 amino acids.

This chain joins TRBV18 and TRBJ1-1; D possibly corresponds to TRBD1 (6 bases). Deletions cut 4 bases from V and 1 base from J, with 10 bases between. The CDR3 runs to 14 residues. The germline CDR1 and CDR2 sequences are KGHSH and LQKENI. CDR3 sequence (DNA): TGTGCCAGCTCACGTTCAGGGGCGAACACTGAAGCTTTCTTT. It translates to CASSRSGANTEAFF.

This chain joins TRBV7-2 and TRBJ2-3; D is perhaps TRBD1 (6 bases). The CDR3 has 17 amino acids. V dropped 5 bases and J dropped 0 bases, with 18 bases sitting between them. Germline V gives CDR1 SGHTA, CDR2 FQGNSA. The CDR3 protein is CASSLRGRAVSTDTQYF. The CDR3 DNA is TGTGCCAGCAGCCTCAGGGGCCGAGCGGTTAGCACAGATACGCAGTATTTT. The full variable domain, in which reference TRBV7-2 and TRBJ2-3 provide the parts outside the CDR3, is GAGVSQSPSNKVTEKGKDVELRCDPISGHTALYWYRQSLGQGLEFLIYFQGNSAPDKSGLPSDRFSAERTGGSVSTLTIQRTQQEDSAVYLCASSLRGRAVSTDTQYFGPGTRLTVL.

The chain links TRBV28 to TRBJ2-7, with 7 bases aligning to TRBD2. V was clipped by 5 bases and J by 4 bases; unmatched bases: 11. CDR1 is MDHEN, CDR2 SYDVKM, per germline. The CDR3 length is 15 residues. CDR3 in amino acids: CASSIPAGDVYEQYF. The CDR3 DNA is TGTGCCAGCAGTATCCCGGCGGGAGACGTATACGAGCAGTACTTC.

The CDR3 loop reads CASSLASPGAWSEQYF. DNA for the CDR3: TGCGCCAGCAGCTTGGCGTCCCCAGGGGCGTGGAGCGAGCAGTACTTC. The chain couples TRBV5-1 to TRBJ2-7; D might be TRBD1 (6 bases). The V end was cut by 0 bases, the J end by 6 bases, with 19 bases between. Germline CDR1 is SGHRS and CDR2 is YFSETQ. The CDR3 consists of 16 residues.

The CDR3 DNA reads as TGCGCCAGCAGCCAGGGACTCATGAACACCGGGGAGCTGTTTTTT. This encodes CASSQGLMNTGELFF. The J gene is TRBJ2-2, the V gene TRBV4-3, with D possibly TRBD2 on 6 matching bases. Germline CDR1 is LGHNA and CDR2 is YSLEER. V lost 3 bases, J lost 1 base, and 9 bases lay in between. The CDR3 has 15 residues.